Listed here is a single TCR beta chain. The specificity of this receptor is unknown. Base qualities were left out, and no much larger clone turns up one base away. TCRbeta CDR3 regions were amplified from genomic DNA by means of the immunoSEQ Assay, a bias-controlled multiplex PCR. The authors' analysis ran thus. Within the assay, amplification of reference gene primers was used to estimate how many nucleated cells each sample contained. To quantify the absolute abundance of each unique TCRbeta CDR3 rearrangement, sequence reads were collapsed and filtered. For each sample, productive Simpson clonality was calculated as the square root of Simpson's diversity index across productive rearrangements. In TCRdb, the immuneACCESS table is reduced to in-frame sequences with V and J assigned. These tables do not hold every clone; where another copy was compared, an unresolved V gene accounts for under half, and the others remain unexplained. That table supplies the V and J calls and clone size; D and trimming were determined from the DNA. This sample comprises approximately 240,000 clones, roughly four fifths of them detected only once. Less than 4.5% of the sample rests with the top ten.

This sample stems from a study of blood T cell repertoires in COVID-19 (dated by TCRdb to about 2020). Context from the whole study: Samples covering the acute and convalescent phases of COVID-19 were provided by collaborators in the United States, Italy and Spain. The repertoires were made available in a free public database intended to serve as a resource for research on the immune response to SARS-CoV-2. Deeply sampled blood TCRbeta repertoires from subjects exposed to, actively infected with, or recovered from COVID-19 were included in the dataset. The samples were drawn from two sources: the first 160 participants of the ongoing ImmuneRACE study, and 1,254 subjects contributed by 6 global collaborators. Where available, HLA class I and class II types were obtained from metadata supplied by the sample provider rather than from assay-based typing. The sample metadata nearly always contained a de-identified subject ID, COVID-19 status, age in years and sex. The material from the prospective study consisted of cDNA or gDNA derived from T cells, B-cell-depleted T cells, or PBMCs.

Study-wide findings and limitations: Clinical and demographic metadata were provided uncurated, with the amount varying by source and participant.

V is cut by 7 bases and J by 4 bases, and the space between the germline ends is 13 bases. CDR1 and CDR2 (SQVTM, ANQGSEA) derive from the germline V gene. There are 12 amino acids in the CDR3, from cysteine to phenylalanine inclusive. The kept DNA is CDR3 alone, 36 bases in frame from the first base. Collaborating institutions collected whole blood in K2EDTA tubes following their own protocols. Collaborator samples were shipped for TCRbeta analysis as frozen whole blood, isolated PBMCs, or DNA extracted from either sample type. This TCR was recovered from a man aged 45-65 years with acute or convalescent COVID-19. Sequences were obtained from peripheral blood. This chain joins TRBV29-1 to TRBJ1-2; perhaps TRBD1 is the D gene, with 5 bases matching. This receptor carries the CDR3 CSAKQASYGYTF. Here is the DNA: TGCAGCGCCAAACAGGCTTCCTATGGCTACACCTTC.